The source of this T cell receptor beta chain is a study of radiation and T cells in renal cell carcinoma (dated by TCRdb to 2018 to 2021). Regarding the research as a whole: The samples were obtained from a clinical trial, where primary renal cell carcinomas were treated with 15 Gy stereotactic body radiation therapy and then removed by nephrectomy 4 weeks afterward. In total, 50 to 55 samples, comprising roughly 25 tumors and around 27 peripheral blood samples, were subjected to TCR beta sequencing. Across all 50 or so samples, 4,016,671 unique CDR3 nucleotide sequences, encoding about 2,700,000 unique CDR3 amino acid sequences, were identified. Overall study results and their limits: Top tumor clonotypes rose in blood from baseline to 2 weeks post-radiation, then contracted by 4 weeks, suggesting transient expansion of tumor-resident clones. Because no pretreatment tumor biopsies were available, whether clonotypes were present in the tumor at baseline could not be determined. Effects of radiation dose or scheduling on the TCR repertoire could not be addressed with the single-armed trial design. Tracking of blood repertoire dynamics stopped at about 27 days after treatment, with no follow-up past that point.

Per the publication, the time point label means: blood 2 weeks post-SBRT. The intended sense of this specimen's treatment or condition label: 15 Gy SBRT to primary tumor, nephrectomy 4 weeks later. To follow tumor-enriched clonotypes, serial peripheral blood was collected from radiation-treated patients at baseline and at 2 weeks and 4 weeks after SBRT. Renal cell carcinoma with clear cell pathology was present in all patients. The QIAamp DNA Blood Mini Kit (Qiagen) was used to prepare genomic DNA for TCR sequencing. The analyses included only samples that passed all quality control checks. On this clone itself: Its antigen is still unknown. Base qualities are missing; no much larger clone stands one base away.

The germline V gene provides CDR1 SNHLY and CDR2 FYNNEI. From its cysteine to its phenylalanine, the CDR3 spans 14 amino acids. Solely the CDR3 DNA is kept, with 42 bases framed from the first base. Trimming costs V 8 bases and J 1 base, and their ends lie 14 bases apart. TCR beta libraries were generated from genomic DNA with the immunoSEQ kit, following the manufacturer's recommendations. To prepare libraries, a first multiplex PCR with proprietary primers was run, followed by a second PCR that added unique barcodes, and a bead cleanup was done after each round. A positive control reaction and a negative control reaction, both provided in the kit, were run with every batch of samples. The final libraries were assessed on an Agilent 4200 TapeStation D1000 ScreenTape, pooled by volume, and quantified by qPCR. Sequencing ran on an Illumina NextSeq500 with a MidOutput 150-cycle cartridge, using 156 Read1 and 15 Index1 cycles with kit custom primers. The pooled library was loaded at around 1 pM, and about 20% PhiX control was spiked in. The authors' analysis ran thus. Vendor-processed data were analyzed in R, and a clonotype was defined as all T cells sharing the same CDR3 nucleotide sequence. For clone abundance analyses, frequencies were normalized to the 10,000 most abundant clones per sample. Before analysis, public T cell clones were removed, and these numbered fewer than six per sample on average. A difference in abundance of at least 32-fold between compartments was used to define tumor-enriched and baseline blood-enriched clonotypes. A beta-binomial differential abundance model was used to identify clonotypes that expanded or contracted between blood time points. Tumor-blood repertoire similarity was measured with the Baroni-Urbani and Buser coefficient, and group comparisons used two-tailed Wilcoxon tests in R. In TCRdb, the immuneACCESS table is reduced to in-frame sequences with V and J assigned. These tables do not hold every clone; where another copy was compared, an unresolved V gene accounts for under half, and the others remain unexplained. V and J calls and clone size come straight from that table; D and trimming were deduced from the DNA. Counted in this sample were more than 150,000 clones; 80% to 90% of them appeared once. The ten largest clones capture roughly 13% of the sample.

This sequence originates from a woman aged 45-59 years with renal cell carcinoma. The sample in question was blood, obtained from a patient whose treatment included radiotherapy and nephrectomy. The sequence links TRBV2 to TRBJ1-1, with no reliable assignment of the D segment. CDR3 sequence: CASRREIENTEAFF. The base sequence is TGTGCCAGCCGGAGGGAAATTGAGAACACTGAAGCTTTCTTT.